This TCR beta chain was profiled in a study of control samples from healthy donors and cancer patients (dated by TCRdb to about 2020). V loses 4 bases of germline sequence and J loses 0 bases, and the interval between the two ends is 12 bases. In the germline V gene, CDR1 corresponds to MNHEY and CDR2 to SVGAGI. The CDR3 sequence holds 15 residues, the cysteine and phenylalanine included. Only the CDR3 portion is preserved as DNA: 45 bases, with reading frame beginning at the first base. Worth noting for this clone: The clone's antigen remains unknown. No qualities accompany the bases; no much larger clone lies one base away.

Libraries came from the immunoSEQ multiplex PCR assay. The source is immuneACCESS, and TCRdb retained only in-frame sequences with V and J called. Part of the clones is not carried over; for the studies checked, unresolved V genes explain less than half of this, and the remainder is unexplained. The sample includes approximately 83,000 clones, with over 85% observed a single time. The ten largest clonotypes hold approximately 1.5% of the sample. The chain links TRBV6-5 with TRBJ1-2, and TRBD1 may be the D gene, going by 5 matching bases. This clonotype originated in a woman younger than 45 in good health. Sequenced input: blood. The nucleotide sequence is given as TGTGCCAGCAGTTTACGGCAGACAGCTAACTATGGCTACACCTTC. Its protein reads: CASSLRQTANYGYTF.